This paragraph reports one T cell receptor (beta chain). This clonotype was observed a handful of times. It lacks a known antigen. Per-base qualities were not stored, and no clone one base away is much larger. This sample was included in a study of identical twins (dated by TCRdb to the mid-2010s). Regarding the research as a whole: The study deep-sequenced TCR alpha and beta repertoires from monozygotic twins, unrelated adults of various ages and cord blood to test whether fetal clonotypes persist. To rule out contamination, replicate twin experiments were performed at different times with different library preparation protocols. What the research found in general, with its limitations: Because the same donors could not be followed over many years, the conclusions depended on cross-sectional statistical analysis. In monozygotic twins, recombination models systematically underestimated out-of-frame TCR alpha sharing, but the models matched the sharing seen between unrelated individuals. Compared with coincidental sharing between unrelated individuals, out-of-frame TCR alpha sequences shared between twins showed an excess of sequences with low generation probability. Invariant T cells such as MAIT and iNKT could partly confound zero-insertion analyses, although diverse VJ usage argued against such confounding for most clonotypes. Fewer insertions were carried by abundant cord blood beta clonotypes; a weaker similar trend was observed in young adult naive repertoires, while no such trend was observed in memory repertoires. In beta out-of-frame sequences, excess twin sharing was weaker, because having fewer shared sequences lowered the signal-to-noise ratio.

The library came from 5' RACE. The instrument given in TCRdb is Illumina HiSeq 2000. Template switching introduced a universal primer binding site; the final cDNA contained a unique molecular identifier, enabling accurate counting of TCR cDNA molecules. First-strand cDNA for TCR alpha and beta chains was synthesized from specific primers in the conserved constant-segment region. To control for contamination, every cDNA library was double barcoded, receiving both a SMART-Mk sample barcode and Illumina barcodes. Two successive PCR steps introduced TruSeq adapter sequences along with Illumina sample barcodes. Sequencing of the TCR alpha and beta cDNA libraries was done on the Illumina HiSeq platform using custom primers. In the authors' own workflow: Unique molecular identifiers were extracted from raw reads with MiGEC, and CDR3 positions were determined with MiXCR. For each individual, recombination models were inferred using an EM algorithm with the repgenHMM and IGoR tools. The tcR package in R was used for shared clonotype analysis, with sharing normalized by the product of cloneset sizes. Out-of-frame nonproductive sequences were analyzed to study raw recombination free of thymic and clonal selection effects. TCRdb trimmed public reads at Q25 via fastp, called clones via MiXCR and kept in-frame beta chains. Duplicate CDR3 protein sequences are folded into a single record with the most common DNA and genes. These V and J calls rely on TCRdb rather than the paper's analysis. The sample table lists 200,000 to 250,000 distinct CDR3 sequences, roughly 7% of them with a count of one. The biggest ten clones account for roughly 3.6% of the sample.

Measured from the cysteine to the phenylalanine, the CDR3 is 17 residues long. Just the 51-base CDR3 DNA is kept, in frame starting at base 1. Ends trimmed: V by 2 bases, J by 3 bases; bases unmatched to a gene: 5. According to the germline V gene (reference sequence), CDR1 reads LGHDT and CDR2 reads YNNKEL. Every donor in the study was a healthy Caucasian. The twin cohort consisted of three pairs of female monozygotic twins, all aged roughly 18 to 30 years. Using Miltenyi CD45RO+ enrichment and human naive T-cell isolation kits, memory (CD45RO+) and naive T cells were isolated from PBMC. This sample also appeared in a second study, on yellow fever vaccine responses in identical twins. That second publication adds: The authors reported that the T cell response to vaccination in identical twins appeared partly convergent and partly personalized. In identical twins, the study followed T cell clones that responded to the vaccine with precision.

Sequenced sample: memory (CD45RO+) T cells sorted from blood. Read against the paper, the sample's cell subset or site label means: CD45RO+ enriched T cells. This TCR derives from a woman aged 18-29 years in good health. Recombination linked TRBV3-1 to TRBJ2-1; 12 nucleotides in the junction match TRBD2. CDR3 reads: CASSQPKLAGGYNEQFF. The sequenced DNA: TGTGCCAGCAGCCAACCCAAACTAGCGGGAGGCTACAATGAGCAGTTCTTC.